This T cell receptor (beta chain) originates from a study of blood T cell repertoires in COVID-19. The wider study: Samples of COVID-19 (acute and convalescent) were obtained from the United States, Italy and Spain. Sources were T cells, B-cell-depleted T cells, or PBMCs; the material itself was cDNA or gDNA.

Original processing methods: It was from reference gene primer amplification that nucleated cell counts were estimated. Some clones are missing from TCRdb's copy, which holds only in-frame ones; the method was immunoSEQ multiplex PCR. That table furnishes V, J and clone size, whereas the DNA furnished D and trimming. The table has tens of thousands of clones, around nine tenths seen once. CDR1 LGHDT and CDR2 YNNKEL come from the germline V gene (reference sequence). With V trimmed by 4 bases and J by 3 bases, 3 bases remained unmatched. The CDR3 has 15 residues. This receptor was obtained from a human donor in a cohort sampled during active COVID-19. The rearrangement uses TRBV3-1 (or the pseudogene TRBV3-2) and TRBJ2-3, with 11 positions matching TRBD2. Sequencing input: peripheral blood. For the CDR3, the DNA is TGTGCCAGCAGCCCTCTAGCGGGGGGTACAGATACGCAGTATTTT. Amino acids: CASSPLAGGTDTQYF.